This T cell receptor beta chain was sequenced during a study of T cell responses to AZD1222 COVID-19 vaccine. Study results and caveats: There were vaccine-associated CD4 TCRs across spike, dominant at 160-218 and 743-854.

With 3 bases removed from V and 0 bases from J, the gap between germline ends came to 6 bases. The length of the CDR3 is 13 residues. Germline V gene sequence: CDR1 SQVTM, CDR2 ANQGSEA. TCRdb's copy holds only in-frame clones and misses some; the assay was immunoSEQ multiplex PCR. The profile shows 150,000 or so clones, approximately 90% of them singletons. Of note for this clone: Its antigen remains unidentified.

The sequences come from peripheral blood, collected on day 0 of AZD1222 vaccination. The TCR sequence derives from an adult in good health. V gene TRBV29-1 combines with J gene TRBJ1-3, with unresolved D. The chain's CDR3 is CSVDGVSGNTIYF. For the CDR3, the DNA is TGCAGCGTTGACGGCGTCTCTGGAAACACCATATATTTT.